Listed here is a single T cell receptor (beta chain). The target antigen is unknown. The study amplified TCR beta CDR3 regions using RNA transcripts. RT-PCR in the first round used HTBI primers; a second-round multiplex PCR followed. TCRdb reprocessed the multiplex PCR reads with MiXCR, giving one entry per CDR3 protein. This sample has roughly 410,000 distinct CDR3 sequences, with approximately 15% found just once. The entry originates in a study of Graves' ophthalmopathy and Graves' hyperthyroidism. CDR3 length equals 16 residues. Germline CDR1 GTSNPN, CDR2 SVGIG (reference sequence). After removal of 3 bases from V and 3 bases from J, the junction contained 6 bases not matched to a gene. General study results and limits: Ophthalmopathy could be told apart from stable hyperthyroidism by a 13-signature model (about 89% sensitivity, roughly 81% specificity). Among thyroid clonotypes expanded above 0.001 frequency, most also appeared in blood.

What was sequenced was peripheral blood. The chain recombines TRBV30 with TRBJ1-6; 9 positions agree with TRBD1. The origin of this receptor is a woman between 18 and 29 years old with stable Graves' hyperthyroidism. CDR3 sequence (DNA): TGTGCCTGGAGCCGGGACAGGGTACGCTATAATTCACCCCTCCACTTT. Its translation is CAWSRDRVRYNSPLHF.